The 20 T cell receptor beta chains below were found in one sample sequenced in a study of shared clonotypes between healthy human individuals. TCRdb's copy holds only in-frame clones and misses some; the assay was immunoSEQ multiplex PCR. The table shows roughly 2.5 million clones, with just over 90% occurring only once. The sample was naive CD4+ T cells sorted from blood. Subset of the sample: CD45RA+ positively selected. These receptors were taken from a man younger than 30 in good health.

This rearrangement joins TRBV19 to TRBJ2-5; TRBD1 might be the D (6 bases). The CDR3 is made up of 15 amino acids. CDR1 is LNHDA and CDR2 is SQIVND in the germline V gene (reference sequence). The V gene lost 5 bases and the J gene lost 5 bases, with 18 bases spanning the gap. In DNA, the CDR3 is TGTGCCAGTAGTCACCCGTCGTGGGGGCGGGAGACCCAGTACTTC. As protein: CASSHPSWGRETQYF. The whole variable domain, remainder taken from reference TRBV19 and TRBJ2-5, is DGGITQSPKYLFRKEGQNVTLSCEQNLNHDAMYWYRQDPGQGLRLIYYSQIVNDFQKGDIAEGYSVSREKKESFPLTVTSAQKNPTAFYLCASSHPSWGRETQYFGPGTRLLVL.

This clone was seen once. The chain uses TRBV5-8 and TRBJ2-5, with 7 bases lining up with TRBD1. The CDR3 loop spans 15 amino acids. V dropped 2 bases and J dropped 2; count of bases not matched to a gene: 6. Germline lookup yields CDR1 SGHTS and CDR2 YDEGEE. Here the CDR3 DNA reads TGTGCCAGCAGCTTCCCTTGGACAGGTCAAGAGACCCAGTACTTC. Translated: CASSFPWTGQETQYF.

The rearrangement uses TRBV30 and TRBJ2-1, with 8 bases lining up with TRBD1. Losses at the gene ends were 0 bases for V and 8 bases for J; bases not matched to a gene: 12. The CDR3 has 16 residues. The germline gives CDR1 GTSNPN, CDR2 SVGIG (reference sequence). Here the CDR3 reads CAWSVSRTGITDEQFF. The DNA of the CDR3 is TGTGCCTGGAGTGTCTCCCGGACAGGGATTACGGATGAGCAGTTCTTC. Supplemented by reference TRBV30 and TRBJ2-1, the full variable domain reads SQTIHQWPATLVQPVGSPLSLECTVEGTSNPNLYWYRQAAGRGLQLLFYSVGIGQISSEVPQNLSASRPQDRQFILSSKKLLLSDSGFYLCAWSVSRTGITDEQFFGPGTRLTVL.

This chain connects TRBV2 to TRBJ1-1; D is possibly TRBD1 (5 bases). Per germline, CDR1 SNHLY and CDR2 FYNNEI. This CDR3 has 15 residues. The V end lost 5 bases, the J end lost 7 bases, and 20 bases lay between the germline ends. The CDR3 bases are TGTGCCAGCAGTTCCCAGGGCCCTATCCTGGTTGAAGCTTTCTTT. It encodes CASSSQGPILVEAFF.

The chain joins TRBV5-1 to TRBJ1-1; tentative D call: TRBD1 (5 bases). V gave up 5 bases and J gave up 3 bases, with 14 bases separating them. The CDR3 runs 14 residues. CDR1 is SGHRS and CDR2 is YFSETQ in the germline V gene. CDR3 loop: CASSRILGDTEAFF. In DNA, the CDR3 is TGCGCCAGCAGTCGTATCTTAGGGGACACTGAAGCTTTCTTT.

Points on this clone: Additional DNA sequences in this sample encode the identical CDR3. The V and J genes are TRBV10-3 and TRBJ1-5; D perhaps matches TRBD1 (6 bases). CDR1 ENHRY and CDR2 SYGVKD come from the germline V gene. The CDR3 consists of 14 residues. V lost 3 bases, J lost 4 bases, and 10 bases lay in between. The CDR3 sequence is CAISERGGNQPQHF. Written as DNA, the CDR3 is TGTGCCATCAGTGAAAGGGGGGGAAATCAGCCCCAGCATTTT.

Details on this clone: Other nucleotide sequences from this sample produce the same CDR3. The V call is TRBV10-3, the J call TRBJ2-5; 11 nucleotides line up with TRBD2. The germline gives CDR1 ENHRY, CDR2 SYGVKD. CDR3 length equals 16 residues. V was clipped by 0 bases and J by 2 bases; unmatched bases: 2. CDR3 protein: CAISESLAGGQETQYF. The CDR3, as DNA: TGTGCCATCAGTGAGTCCCTAGCGGGGGGACAAGAGACCCAGTACTTC.

CDR3 sequence reads: CASSSTTSGTTYNEQFF. The CDR3 coding sequence is TGCGCCAGCAGCTCTACAACTAGCGGGACTACCTACAATGAGCAGTTCTTC. J is TRBJ2-1 and V is TRBV5-1, with TRBD2 identical over 10 bases. The CDR3 is made up of 17 amino acids. The germline CDR1 and CDR2 sequences are SGHRS and YFSETQ. The J segment lost 2 bases and the V segment lost 3 bases, leaving 8 bases of the junction unmatched. The variable domain in full, completed from reference TRBV5-1 and TRBJ2-1, reads KAGVTQTPRYLIKTRGQQVTLSCSPISGHRSVSWYQQTPGQGLQFLFEYFSETQRNKGNFPGRFSGRQFSNSRSEMNVSTLELGDSALYLCASSSTTSGTTYNEQFFGPGTRLTVL.

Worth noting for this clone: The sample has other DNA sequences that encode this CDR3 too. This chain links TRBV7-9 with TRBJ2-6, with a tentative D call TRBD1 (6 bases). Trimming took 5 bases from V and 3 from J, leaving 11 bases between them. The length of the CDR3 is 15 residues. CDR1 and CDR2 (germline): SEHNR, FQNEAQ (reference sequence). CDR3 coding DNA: TGTGCCAGCAGCCTAGGGGGAAGTGGGGCCAACGTCCTGACTTTC. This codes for CASSLGGSGANVLTF.

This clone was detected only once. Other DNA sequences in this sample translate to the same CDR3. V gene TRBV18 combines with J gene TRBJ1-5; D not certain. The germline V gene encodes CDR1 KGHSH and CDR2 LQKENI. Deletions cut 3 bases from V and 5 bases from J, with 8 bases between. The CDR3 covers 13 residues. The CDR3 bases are TGTGCCAGCTCACCGACTAGGGATCAGCCCCAGCATTTT. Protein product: CASSPTRDQPQHF. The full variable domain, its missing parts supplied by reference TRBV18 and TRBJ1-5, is NAGVMQNPRHLVRRRGQEARLRCSPMKGHSHVYWYRQLPEEGLKFMVYLQKENIIDESGMPKERFSAEFPKEGPSILRIQQVVRGDSAAYFCASSPTRDQPQHFGDGTRLSIL.

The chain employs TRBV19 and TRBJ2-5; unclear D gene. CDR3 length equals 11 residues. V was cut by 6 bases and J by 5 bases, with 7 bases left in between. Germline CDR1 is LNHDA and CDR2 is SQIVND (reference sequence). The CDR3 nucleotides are TGTGCCAGTAGAATGAGGGAGACCCAGTACTTC. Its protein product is CASRMRETQYF.

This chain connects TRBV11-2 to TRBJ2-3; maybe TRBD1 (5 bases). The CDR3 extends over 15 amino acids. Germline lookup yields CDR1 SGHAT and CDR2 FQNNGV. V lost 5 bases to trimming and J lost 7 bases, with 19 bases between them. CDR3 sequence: CASSPRGAVTYTQYF. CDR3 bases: TGTGCCAGCAGCCCACGTGGGGCGGTGACGTATACGCAGTATTTT.

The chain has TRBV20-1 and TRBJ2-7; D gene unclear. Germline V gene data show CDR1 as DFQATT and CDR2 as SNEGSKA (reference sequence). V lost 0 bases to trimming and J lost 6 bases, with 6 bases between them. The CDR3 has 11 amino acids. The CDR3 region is CSAREGREQYF. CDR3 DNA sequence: TGCAGTGCTAGAGAAGGGCGCGAGCAGTACTTC.

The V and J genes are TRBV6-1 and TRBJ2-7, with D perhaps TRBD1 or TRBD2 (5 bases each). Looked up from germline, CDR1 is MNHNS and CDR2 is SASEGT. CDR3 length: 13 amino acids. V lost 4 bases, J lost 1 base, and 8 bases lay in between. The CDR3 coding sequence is TGTGCCAGCAGTGCCAGGGAGTCCTACGAGCAGTACTTC. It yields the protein CASSARESYEQYF.

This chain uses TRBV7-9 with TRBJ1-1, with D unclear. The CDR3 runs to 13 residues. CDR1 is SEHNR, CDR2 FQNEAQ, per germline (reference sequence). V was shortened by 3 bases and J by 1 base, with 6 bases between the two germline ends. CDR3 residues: CASSFTENTEAFF. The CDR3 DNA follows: TGTGCCAGCAGCTTTACGGAGAACACTGAAGCTTTCTTT.

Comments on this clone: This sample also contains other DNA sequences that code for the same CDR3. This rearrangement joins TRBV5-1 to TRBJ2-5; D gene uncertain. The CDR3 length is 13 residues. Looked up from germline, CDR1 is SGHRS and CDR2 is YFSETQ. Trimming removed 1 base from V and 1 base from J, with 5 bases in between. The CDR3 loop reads CASSLSGQETQYF. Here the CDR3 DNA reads TGCGCCAGCAGCTTGTCGGGCCAAGAGACCCAGTACTTC.

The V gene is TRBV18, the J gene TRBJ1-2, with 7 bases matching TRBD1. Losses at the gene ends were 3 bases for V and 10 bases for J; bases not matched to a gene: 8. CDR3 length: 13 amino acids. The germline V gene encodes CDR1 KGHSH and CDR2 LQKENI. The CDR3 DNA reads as TGTGCCAGCTCACCCGGACAGGCCGGCGACTACACCTTC. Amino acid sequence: CASSPGQAGDYTF.

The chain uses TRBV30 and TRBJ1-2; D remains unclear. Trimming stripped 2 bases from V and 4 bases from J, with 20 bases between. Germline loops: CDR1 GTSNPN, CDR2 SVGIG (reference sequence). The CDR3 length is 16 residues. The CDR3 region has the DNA TGTGCCTGGAGTCCGCCCCGGGCGGGTACGGGCTATGGCTACACCTTC. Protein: CAWSPPRAGTGYGYTF.

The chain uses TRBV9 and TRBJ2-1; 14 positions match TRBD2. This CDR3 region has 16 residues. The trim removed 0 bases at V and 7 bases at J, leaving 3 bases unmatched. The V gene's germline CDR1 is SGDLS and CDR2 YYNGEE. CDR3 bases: TGTGCCAGCAGCGTAGAACGGACTAGCGGGAGGAATGAGCAGTTCTTC. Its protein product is CASSVERTSGRNEQFF.

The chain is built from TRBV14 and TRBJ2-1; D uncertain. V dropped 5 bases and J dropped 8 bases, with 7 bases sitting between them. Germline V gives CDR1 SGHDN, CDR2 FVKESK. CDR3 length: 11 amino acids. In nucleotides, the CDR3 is TGTGCCAGCAGCTTCTCACATGAGCAGTTCTTC. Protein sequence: CASSFSHEQFF.